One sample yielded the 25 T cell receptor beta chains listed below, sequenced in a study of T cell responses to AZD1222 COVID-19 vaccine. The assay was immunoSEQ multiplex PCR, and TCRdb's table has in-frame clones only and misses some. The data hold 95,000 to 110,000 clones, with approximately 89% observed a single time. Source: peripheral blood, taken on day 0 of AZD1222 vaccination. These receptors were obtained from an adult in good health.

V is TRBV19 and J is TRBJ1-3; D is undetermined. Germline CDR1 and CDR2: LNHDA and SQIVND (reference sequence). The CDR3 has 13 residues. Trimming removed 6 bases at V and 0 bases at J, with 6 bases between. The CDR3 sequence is CASRETSGNTIYF. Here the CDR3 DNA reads TGTGCCAGTAGGGAGACCTCTGGAAACACCATATATTTT.

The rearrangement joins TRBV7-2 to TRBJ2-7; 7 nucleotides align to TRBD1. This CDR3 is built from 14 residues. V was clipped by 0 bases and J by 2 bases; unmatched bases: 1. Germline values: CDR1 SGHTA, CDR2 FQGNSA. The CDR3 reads CASSLAGTAYEQYF. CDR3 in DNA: TGTGCCAGCAGCTTAGCGGGGACAGCCTACGAGCAGTACTTC.

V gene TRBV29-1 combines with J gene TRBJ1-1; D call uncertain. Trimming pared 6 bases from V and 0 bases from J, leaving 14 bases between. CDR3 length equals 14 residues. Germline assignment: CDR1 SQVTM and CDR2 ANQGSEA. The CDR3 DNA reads TGCAGCGTCCTGCCGGGCAGCATGAACACTGAAGCTTTCTTT. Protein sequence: CSVLPGSMNTEAFF.

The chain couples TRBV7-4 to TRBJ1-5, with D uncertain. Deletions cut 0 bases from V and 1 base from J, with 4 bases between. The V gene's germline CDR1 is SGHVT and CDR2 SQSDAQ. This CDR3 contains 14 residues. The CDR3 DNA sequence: TGTGCCAGCAGCTTAGCGAGGAGCAATCAGCCCCAGCATTTT. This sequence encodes CASSLARSNQPQHF.

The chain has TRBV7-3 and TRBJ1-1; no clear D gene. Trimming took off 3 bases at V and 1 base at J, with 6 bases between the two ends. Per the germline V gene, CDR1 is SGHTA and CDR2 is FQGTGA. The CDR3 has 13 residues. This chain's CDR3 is CASSFAENTEAFF. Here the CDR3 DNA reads TGTGCCAGCAGCTTTGCGGAGAACACTGAAGCTTTCTTT.

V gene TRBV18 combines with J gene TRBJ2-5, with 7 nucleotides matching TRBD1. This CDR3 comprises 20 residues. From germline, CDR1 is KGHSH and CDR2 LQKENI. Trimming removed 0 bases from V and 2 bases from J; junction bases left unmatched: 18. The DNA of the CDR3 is TGTGCCAGCTCACCACCCACTTCCAAGGGACAGTCGACTACTCAAGAGACCCAGTACTTC. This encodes CASSPPTSKGQSTTQETQYF.

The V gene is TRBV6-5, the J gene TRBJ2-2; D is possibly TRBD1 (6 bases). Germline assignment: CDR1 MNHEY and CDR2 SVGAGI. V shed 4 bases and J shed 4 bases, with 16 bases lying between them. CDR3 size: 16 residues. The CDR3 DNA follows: TGTGCCAGCAGTTCCCTTCCGCAGGGGAGCACCGGGGAGCTGTTTTTT. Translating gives CASSSLPQGSTGELFF.

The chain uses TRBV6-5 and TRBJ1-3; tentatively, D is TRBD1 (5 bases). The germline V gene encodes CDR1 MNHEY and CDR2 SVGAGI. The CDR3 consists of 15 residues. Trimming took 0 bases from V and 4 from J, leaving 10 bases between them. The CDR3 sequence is CASSYSRGVGNTIYF. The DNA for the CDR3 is TGTGCCAGCAGTTACTCTCGGGGGGTCGGAAACACCATATATTTT.

CDR3 sequence: CASSVQGFGTEAFF. Here the CDR3 DNA reads TGCGCCAGCAGCGTACAGGGGTTCGGCACTGAAGCTTTCTTT. The V gene is TRBV5-1, the J gene TRBJ1-1, with 7 bases lining up with TRBD1. The germline V gene encodes CDR1 SGHRS and CDR2 YFSETQ. After removal of 4 bases from V and 4 bases from J, the junction contained 7 bases not matched to a gene. This CDR3 spans 14 amino acids.

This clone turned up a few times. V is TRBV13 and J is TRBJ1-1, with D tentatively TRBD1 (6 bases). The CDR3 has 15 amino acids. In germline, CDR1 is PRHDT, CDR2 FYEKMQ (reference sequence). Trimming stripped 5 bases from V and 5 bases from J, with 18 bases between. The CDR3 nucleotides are TGTGCCAGCAGCACCGAACAGGGCGTCGGTACTGAAGCTTTCTTT. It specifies CASSTEQGVGTEAFF.

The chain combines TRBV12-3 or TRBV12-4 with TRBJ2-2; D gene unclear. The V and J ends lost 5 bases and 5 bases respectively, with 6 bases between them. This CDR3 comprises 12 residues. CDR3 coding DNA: TGTGCCAGCAGTCTGAGGACCGGGGAGCTGTTTTTT. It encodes CASSLRTGELFF.

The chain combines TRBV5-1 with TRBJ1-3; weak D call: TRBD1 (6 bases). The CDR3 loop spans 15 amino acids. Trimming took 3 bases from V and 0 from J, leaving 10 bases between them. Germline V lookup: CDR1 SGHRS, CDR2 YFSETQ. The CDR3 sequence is CASSSTGISGNTIYF. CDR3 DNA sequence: TGCGCCAGCAGCTCCACAGGGATCTCTGGAAACACCATATATTTT.

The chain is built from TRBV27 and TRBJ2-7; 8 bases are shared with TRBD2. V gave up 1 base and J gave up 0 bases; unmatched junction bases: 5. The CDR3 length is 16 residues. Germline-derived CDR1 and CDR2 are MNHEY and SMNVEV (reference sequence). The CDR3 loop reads CASSLFGGGNSYEQYF. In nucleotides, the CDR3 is TGTGCCAGCAGTTTATTCGGCGGGGGGAACTCCTACGAGCAGTACTTC.

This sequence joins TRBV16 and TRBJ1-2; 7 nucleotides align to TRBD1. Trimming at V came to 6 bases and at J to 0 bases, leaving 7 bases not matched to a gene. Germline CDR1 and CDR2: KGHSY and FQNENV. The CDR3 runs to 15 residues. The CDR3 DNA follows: TGTGCCAGCAGGACCTCGACAGGGTCTAACTATGGCTACACCTTC. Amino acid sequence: CASRTSTGSNYGYTF.

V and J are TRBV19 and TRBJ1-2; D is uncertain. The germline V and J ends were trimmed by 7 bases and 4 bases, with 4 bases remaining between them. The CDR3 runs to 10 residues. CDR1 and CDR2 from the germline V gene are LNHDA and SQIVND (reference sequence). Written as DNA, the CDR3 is TGTGCCAGTAAATCCTATGGCTACACCTTC. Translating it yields CASKSYGYTF.

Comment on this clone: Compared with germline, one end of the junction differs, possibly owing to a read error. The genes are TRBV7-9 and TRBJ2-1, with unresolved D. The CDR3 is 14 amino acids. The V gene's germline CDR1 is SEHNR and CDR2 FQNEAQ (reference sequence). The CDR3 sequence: CATSKLGQSNEQFF. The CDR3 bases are TGTGCCACCAGCAAGCTGGGCCAGTCCAATGAGCAGTTCTTC.

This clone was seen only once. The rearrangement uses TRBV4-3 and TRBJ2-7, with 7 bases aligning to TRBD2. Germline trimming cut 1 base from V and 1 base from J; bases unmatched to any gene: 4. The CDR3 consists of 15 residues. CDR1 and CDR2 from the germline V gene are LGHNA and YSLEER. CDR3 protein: CASSQGEGYSYEQYF. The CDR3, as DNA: TGCGCCAGCAGCCAAGGGGAGGGATATTCCTACGAGCAGTACTTC.

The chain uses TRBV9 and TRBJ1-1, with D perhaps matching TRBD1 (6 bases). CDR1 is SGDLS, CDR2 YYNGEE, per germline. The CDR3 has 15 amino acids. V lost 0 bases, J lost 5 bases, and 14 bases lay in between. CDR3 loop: CASSVAGGLGTEAFF. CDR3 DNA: TGTGCCAGCAGCGTAGCCGGGGGCTTGGGGACTGAAGCTTTCTTT.

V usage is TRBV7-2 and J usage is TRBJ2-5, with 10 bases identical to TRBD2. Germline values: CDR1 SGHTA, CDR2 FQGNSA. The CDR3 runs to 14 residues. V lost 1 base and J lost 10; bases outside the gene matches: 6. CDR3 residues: CASSLEASGRNQYF. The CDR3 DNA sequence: TGTGCCAGCAGCTTAGAGGCTAGCGGGAGAAACCAGTACTTC.

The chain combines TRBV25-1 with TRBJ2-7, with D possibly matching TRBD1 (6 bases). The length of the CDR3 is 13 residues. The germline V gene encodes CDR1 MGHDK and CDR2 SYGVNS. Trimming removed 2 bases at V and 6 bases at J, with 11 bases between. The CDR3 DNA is TGTGCCAGCAGTGAACAGGGGATTCGCGAGCAGTACTTC. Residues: CASSEQGIREQYF.

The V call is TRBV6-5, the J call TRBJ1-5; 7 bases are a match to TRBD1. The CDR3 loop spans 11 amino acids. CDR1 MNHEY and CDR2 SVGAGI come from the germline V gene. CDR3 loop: CTTGDNQPQHF. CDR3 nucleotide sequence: TGTACCACAGGGGATAATCAGCCCCAGCATTTT.

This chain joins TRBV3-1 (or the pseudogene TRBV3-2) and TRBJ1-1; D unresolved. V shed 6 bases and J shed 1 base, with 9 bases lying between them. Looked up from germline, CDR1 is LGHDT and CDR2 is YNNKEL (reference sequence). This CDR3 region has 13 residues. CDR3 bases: TGTGCCAGCAGAGCCGGCGGGAACACTGAAGCTTTCTTT. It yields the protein CASRAGGNTEAFF.

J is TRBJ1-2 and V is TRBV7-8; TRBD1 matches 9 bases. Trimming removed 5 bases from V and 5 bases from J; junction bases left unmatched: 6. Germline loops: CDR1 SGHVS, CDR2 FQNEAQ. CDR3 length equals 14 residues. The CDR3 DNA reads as TGTGCCAGCAGCCCTGACAGGGGGACTTATGGCTACACCTTC. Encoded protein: CASSPDRGTYGYTF. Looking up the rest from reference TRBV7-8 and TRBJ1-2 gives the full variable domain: GAGVSQSPRYKVAKRGQDVALRCDPISGHVSLFWYQQALGQGPEFLTYFQNEAQLDKSGLPSDRFFAERPEGSVSTLKIQRTQQEDSAVYLCASSPDRGTYGYTFGSGTRLTVV.

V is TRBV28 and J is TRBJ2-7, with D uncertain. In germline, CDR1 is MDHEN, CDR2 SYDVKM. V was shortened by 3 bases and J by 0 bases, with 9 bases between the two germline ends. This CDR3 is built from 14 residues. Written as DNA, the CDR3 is TGTGCCAGCAGTTTCCAGTGGAGCTCCTACGAGCAGTACTTC. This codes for CASSFQWSSYEQYF. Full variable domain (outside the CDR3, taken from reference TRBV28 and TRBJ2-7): DVKVTQSSRYLVKRTGEKVFLECVQDMDHENMFWYRQDPGLGLRLIYFSYDVKMKEKGDIPEGYSVSREKKERFSLILESASTNQTSMYLCASSFQWSSYEQYFGPGTRLTVT.

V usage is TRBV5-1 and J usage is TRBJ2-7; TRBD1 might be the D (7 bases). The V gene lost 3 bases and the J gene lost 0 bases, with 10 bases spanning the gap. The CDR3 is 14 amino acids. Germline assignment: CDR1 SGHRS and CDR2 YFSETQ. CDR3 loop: CASSSGGSSYEQYF. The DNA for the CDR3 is TGCGCCAGCAGCTCAGGGGGGAGCTCCTACGAGCAGTACTTC. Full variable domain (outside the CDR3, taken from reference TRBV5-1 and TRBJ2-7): KAGVTQTPRYLIKTRGQQVTLSCSPISGHRSVSWYQQTPGQGLQFLFEYFSETQRNKGNFPGRFSGRQFSNSRSEMNVSTLELGDSALYLCASSSGGSSYEQYFGPGTRLTVT.